Given below is one T cell receptor beta chain in context. Reverse transcription used 0.5 to 1 ug RNA and random hexamers. The TCR beta CDR3 was amplified by immunoSEQ multiplex PCR across 54 Vbeta, 13 Jbeta. In TCRdb, the immunoSEQ multiplex PCR reads were re-called with MiXCR into one record per CDR3 protein. The sample consists of about 430,000 distinct CDR3 sequences, approximately 85% of them appearing once. This specimen belongs to a study of CD8 T cells in Susac syndrome. The CDR3 runs 14 residues. Unmatched junction bases numbered 5, after V lost 5 bases and J lost 8 bases. Germline CDR1 LNHDA, CDR2 SQIVND (reference sequence). Blood CD8+ and CD4+ T cells underwent high-throughput TCR beta sequencing. TEMRA cells underwent FACS enrichment and CD8+ and CD4+ T cells underwent negative isolation.

Sequencing was performed on CD8+ T cells from PBMCs. The chain joins TRBV19 to TRBJ1-4; 10 nucleotides align to TRBD1. This TCR came from a human donor with multiple sclerosis. CDR3 sequence reads: CASSWDRGREKLFF. The CDR3 region has the DNA TGTGCCAGTAGTTGGGACAGGGGTAGGGAAAAACTGTTTTTT.